The rows below give T cell receptor beta chains drawn from one sample of a study of OX40 agonist ivuxolimab in advanced cancers. Assay: immunoSEQ multiplex PCR; the TCRdb copy retains only in-frame clones and omits some. This sample has about 27,000 clones, with roughly 90% found just once. The sample here was CD4+ or CD8+ T cells sorted from blood, taken in a trial of the OX40 agonist ivuxolimab. These receptors were obtained from an adult with an advanced solid tumor such as melanoma, head and neck, liver or kidney cancer. CDR3s include the opening cysteine and the closing phenylalanine or tryptophan. Fields, in order: V gene, D gene, J gene, clone size, CDR3 DNA, CDR3 protein. A D gene is named only where the DNA matches it firmly. Size is omitted from some rows. Given values are once, few, many or a class for expanded clones.

V: TRBV11-2
D: TRBD1
J: TRBJ1-1
size: .
DNA: TGTGCCAGCAGCTCACGACAGGGGGCTCGCAATTGGGAAGCTTTCTTT
CDR3: CASSSRQGARNWEAFF

V: TRBV19
D: .
J: TRBJ2-7
size: .
DNA: TGTGCCAGTAGCCTAACACAGGGCGAGCAGTACTTC
CDR3: CASSLTQGEQYF

V: TRBV4-1
D: .
J: TRBJ2-7
size: .
DNA: TGCGCCAGCAGCCAAGCAGGGGTGTACGAGCAGTACTTC
CDR3: CASSQAGVYEQYF

V: TRBV30
D: .
J: TRBJ1-2
size: .
DNA: TGTGCCTGGCTAAACCGGGGAGGGTATGGCTACACCTTC
CDR3: CAWLNRGGYGYTF

V: TRBV7-8
D: .
J: TRBJ1-1
size: once
DNA: TGTGCCAGCAGCCAGCCGGGACACCTAAACACTGAAGCTTTCTTT
CDR3: CASSQPGHLNTEAFF

V: TRBV25-1
D: .
J: TRBJ2-1
size: .
DNA: TGTGCCAGCAGTGTCGGGAAAAATGAGCAGTTCTTC
CDR3: CASSVGKNEQFF

V: TRBV6-5
D: .
J: TRBJ2-7
size: .
DNA: TGTGCCAGCAGTTACTCCCAGGGAAGCTCCTACGAGCAGTACTTC
CDR3: CASSYSQGSSYEQYF

V: TRBV6-5
D: .
J: TRBJ2-7
size: .
DNA: TGTGCCAGGAGCCCCCCCGACACCCCGGTACAGTACTTC
CDR3: CARSPPDTPVQYF

V: TRBV7-3
D: .
J: TRBJ2-1
size: .
DNA: TGTGCCAGCAGCTTAGGTGGTCGGGGAGCCTACAATGAGCAGTTCTTC
CDR3: CASSLGGRGAYNEQFF

V: TRBV9
D: TRBD1
J: TRBJ2-7
size: .
DNA: TGTGCCAGCAGCGCGTACATCACAGGGGTGCTCTACGAGCAGTACTTC
CDR3: CASSAYITGVLYEQYF

V: TRBV9
D: .
J: TRBJ2-7
size: .
DNA: TGTGCCAGCAGCGTAGGTGGCAGGGCCTCCTACGAGCAGTACTTC
CDR3: CASSVGGRASYEQYF

V: TRBV5-1
D: .
J: TRBJ2-7
size: .
DNA: TGCGCCAGCAGCTTGGATGCGGGGGCCCCAGGCAACGAGCAGTACTTC
CDR3: CASSLDAGAPGNEQYF

V: TRBV7-9
D: .
J: TRBJ2-5
size: .
DNA: TGTGCCAGCAGCCCTTTGCAGAGGATGCCGTACTTC
CDR3: CASSPLQRMPYF

V: TRBV5-6
D: .
J: TRBJ2-3
size: .
DNA: TGTGCCAGCAGCTTTCCCATCACAGATACGCAGTATTTT
CDR3: CASSFPITDTQYF

V: TRBV10-3
D: TRBD1
J: TRBJ2-4
size: .
DNA: TGTGCCATCAGGAACCCCACGGGACAGGGCGAAAACATTCAGTACTTC
CDR3: CAIRNPTGQGENIQYF

V: TRBV7-9
D: .
J: TRBJ2-3
size: .
DNA: TGTGCCAGCAGCCCGACGGACCCAGACAAGGGTAGCACAGATACGCAGTATTTT
CDR3: CASSPTDPDKGSTDTQYF

V: TRBV10-1
D: .
J: TRBJ2-7
size: .
DNA: TGCGCCAGCAGTGAGGCACAGGTTCCGGGGGAGCAGTACTTC
CDR3: CASSEAQVPGEQYF

V: TRBV9
D: .
J: TRBJ2-1
size: .
DNA: TGTGCCAGCAGCGTAGGGGGAAGTGGGCACAATGAGCAGTTCTTC
CDR3: CASSVGGSGHNEQFF

V: TRBV25-1
D: .
J: TRBJ2-1
size: .
DNA: TGTGCCAGCAGTGAATGGGGGGGCCACAATGAGCAGTTCTTC
CDR3: CASSEWGGHNEQFF

V: TRBV19
D: TRBD1
J: TRBJ1-5
size: .
DNA: TGTGCCAGTAGGGGAACAGGGGCCAGAGGGGGCAATCAGCCCCAGCATTTT
CDR3: CASRGTGARGGNQPQHF

V: TRBV7-9
D: .
J: TRBJ2-7
size: .
DNA: TGTGCCAGCAGCCCAGGGGCCGAATACGAGCAGTACTTC
CDR3: CASSPGAEYEQYF

V: TRBV10-3
D: TRBD2
J: TRBJ2-5
size: .
DNA: TGTGCCATCAGTCGGACTAGCGGGGAAGGAGAGACCCAGTACTTC
CDR3: CAISRTSGEGETQYF

V: TRBV6-6
D: .
J: TRBJ2-7
size: once
DNA: TGTGCCAGCAGTCCCCCGGGGGGACAGGATCAGTACTTC
CDR3: CASSPPGGQDQYF

V: TRBV28
D: TRBD2
J: TRBJ2-7
size: .
DNA: TGTGCCAGCAGTCCGCTATCAGCGGGGGGGATCTACGAGCAGTACTTC
CDR3: CASSPLSAGGIYEQYF

V: TRBV5-4
D: .
J: TRBJ2-7
size: .
DNA: TGTGCCAGCAGCTTGGCAGGGGAGTACGAGCAGTACTTC
CDR3: CASSLAGEYEQYF

V: TRBV4-2
D: .
J: TRBJ1-1
size: .
DNA: TGTGCCAGCAACCTAGATCATTGGGCCACCACCCTGAACACTGAAGCTTTCTTT
CDR3: CASNLDHWATTLNTEAFF

V: TRBV6-6
D: .
J: TRBJ2-7
size: few
DNA: TGTGCCAGCCGAGTTAGTAGCGAGCAGTACTTC
CDR3: CASRVSSEQYF

V: TRBV5-6
D: .
J: TRBJ2-3
size: few
DNA: TGTGCCAGCAGCTTAGGGTGGGCCACAGATACGCAGTATTTT
CDR3: CASSLGWATDTQYF

V: TRBV28
D: TRBD2
J: TRBJ2-7
size: .
DNA: TGTGCCAGCAGTCCTTCAATTCGACTAGCGGGAGTTCTTGGGCAGTACTTC
CDR3: CASSPSIRLAGVLGQYF

V: TRBV7-9
D: .
J: TRBJ1-1
size: once
DNA: TGTGCCAGCAGCTTAGAAGTCACCGAAGAAGCTTTCTTT
CDR3: CASSLEVTEEAFF

V: TRBV2
D: .
J: TRBJ2-3
size: .
DNA: TGTGCCAGCCCCCGAGGAGCAGATAGCACAGATACGCAGTATTTT
CDR3: CASPRGADSTDTQYF

V: TRBV7-9
D: .
J: TRBJ2-7
size: .
DNA: TGTGCCAGCAGCTTAGTTTCGCCGACCTCCCTTTATCTGCTGTACTTC
CDR3: CASSLVSPTSLYLLYF

V: TRBV11-2
D: .
J: TRBJ1-2
size: few
DNA: TGTGCCAGCAGCTTATACGGGACAAATTATGGCTACACCTTC
CDR3: CASSLYGTNYGYTF

V: TRBV9
D: .
J: TRBJ1-1
size: .
DNA: TGTGCCAGCAGCGTAGCGGGTTCATCCGGGGGGACTGAAGCTTTCTTT
CDR3: CASSVAGSSGGTEAFF

V: TRBV6-5
D: TRBD2
J: TRBJ2-7
size: few
DNA: TGTGCCAGCAAGGAGGGGGCTAGCGGGGACTACGAGCAGTACTTC
CDR3: CASKEGASGDYEQYF

V: TRBV5-1
D: .
J: TRBJ2-7
size: .
DNA: TGCGCCAGCAGCTTGACAGGGTCCTACGAGCAGTACTTC
CDR3: CASSLTGSYEQYF

V: TRBV10-3
D: .
J: TRBJ2-3
size: many
DNA: TGTGCCATCAGTGGGGGGGCGGGAGAGACAGATACGCAGTATTTT
CDR3: CAISGGAGETDTQYF

V: TRBV16
D: .
J: TRBJ1-6
size: .
DNA: TGTGCCAGCAGCCAATCCACGGCAGGAAACTCACCCCTCCACTTT
CDR3: CASSQSTAGNSPLHF

V: TRBV6-5
D: .
J: TRBJ2-7
size: .
DNA: TGTGCCAGCAGTCTGGGTGGGAGGGAGCAGTACTTC
CDR3: CASSLGGREQYF

V: TRBV19
D: TRBD1
J: TRBJ2-7
size: .
DNA: TGTGCCAGTAGTATAGATCCGGCAGGGGGCGACGAGCAGTACTTC
CDR3: CASSIDPAGGDEQYF

V: TRBV10-3
D: .
J: TRBJ1-1
size: medium-sized
DNA: TGTGCCATCAGTGATAGGGGCACGAACACTGAAGCTTTCTTT
CDR3: CAISDRGTNTEAFF

V: TRBV6-5
D: TRBD1
J: TRBJ1-5
size: few
DNA: TGTGCCAGCGGTGGGACAGGGGGCAATCAGCCCCAGCATTTT
CDR3: CASGGTGGNQPQHF

V: TRBV13
D: TRBD2
J: TRBJ2-1
size: .
DNA: TGTGCCAGCAGCACCGGCGGTAGCGGGAACAATGAGCAGTTCTTC
CDR3: CASSTGGSGNNEQFF

V: TRBV2
D: TRBD1
J: TRBJ2-5
size: .
DNA: TGTGCCAGCAGTGACTGGGACAGGGGGAAAGAGACCCAGTACTTC
CDR3: CASSDWDRGKETQYF

V: TRBV6-1
D: .
J: TRBJ2-1
size: once
DNA: TGTGCCAGCAGTGCATGGGGGCAGGACCACAATGAGCAGTTCTTC
CDR3: CASSAWGQDHNEQFF

V: TRBV11-2
D: .
J: TRBJ2-5
size: .
DNA: TGTGCCAGCAGCTTAGAGGGCCCGACCGAATTTGGGGAGACCCAGTACTTC
CDR3: CASSLEGPTEFGETQYF

V: TRBV15
D: TRBD1
J: TRBJ1-1
size: .
DNA: TGTGCCACCAGCAGAGATGAAAGACAGGGGTTGATGAACACTGAAGCTTTCTTT
CDR3: CATSRDERQGLMNTEAFF

V: TRBV29-1
D: TRBD1
J: TRBJ2-1
size: .
DNA: TGCAGCGTCGAGGGACAGGGATACAATGAGCAGTTCTTC
CDR3: CSVEGQGYNEQFF

V: TRBV5-1
D: TRBD1
J: TRBJ2-2
size: .
DNA: TGCGCCAGCAGCGAGACAGGGGCTAACACCGGGGAGCTGTTTTTT
CDR3: CASSETGANTGELFF

V: TRBV9
D: TRBD1
J: TRBJ2-7
size: .
DNA: TGTGCCAGCAGCGGCCCAGGGGGCTACGAGCAGTACTTC
CDR3: CASSGPGGYEQYF

V: TRBV7-2
D: .
J: TRBJ2-7
size: .
DNA: TGTGCCAGCAGCTTAGAAGCGGGACAATACGAGCAGTACTTC
CDR3: CASSLEAGQYEQYF

V: TRBV5-1
D: TRBD1
J: TRBJ2-7
size: .
DNA: TGCGCCAGCAGCCCCGGGACAGGGGTCTACGAGCAGTACTTC
CDR3: CASSPGTGVYEQYF

V: TRBV6-6
D: .
J: TRBJ2-3
size: .
DNA: TGTGCCAGCAGTTACGCGTTATCAGATACGCAGTATTTT
CDR3: CASSYALSDTQYF

V: TRBV27
D: .
J: TRBJ1-2
size: .
DNA: TGTGCCAGCAGTTCGGGACCAATAGGTGGCTACACCTTC
CDR3: CASSSGPIGGYTF

V: TRBV5-6
D: .
J: TRBJ2-1
size: .
DNA: TGTGCCAGCAGCCCAACAGGGAAGTACTACAATGAGCAGTTCTTC
CDR3: CASSPTGKYYNEQFF

V: TRBV7-6
D: .
J: TRBJ2-6
size: .
DNA: TGTGCCAGCAGCTCCATCACCCGCTCTGGGGCCAACGTCCTGACTTTC
CDR3: CASSSITRSGANVLTF

V: TRBV7-9
D: .
J: TRBJ1-4
size: .
DNA: TGTGCCAGCAGGGCACCCACCTTTGAAAAACTGTTTTTT
CDR3: CASRAPTFEKLFF

V: TRBV7-8
D: .
J: TRBJ1-2
size: .
DNA: TGTGCCAGCAGCTTAGCACTGATCTATGGCTACACCTTC
CDR3: CASSLALIYGYTF